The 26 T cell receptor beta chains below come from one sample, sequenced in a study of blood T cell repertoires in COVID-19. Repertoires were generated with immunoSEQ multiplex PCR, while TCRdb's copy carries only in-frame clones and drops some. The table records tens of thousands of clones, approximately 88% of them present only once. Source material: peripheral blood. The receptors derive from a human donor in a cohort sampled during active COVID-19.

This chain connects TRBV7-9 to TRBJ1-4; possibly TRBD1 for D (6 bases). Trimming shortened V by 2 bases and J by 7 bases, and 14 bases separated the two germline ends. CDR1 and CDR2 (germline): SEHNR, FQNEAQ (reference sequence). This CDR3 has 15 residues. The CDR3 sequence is CASSLNAGDGEKLFF. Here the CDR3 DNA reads TGTGCCAGCAGCTTAAACGCAGGGGACGGTGAAAAACTGTTTTTT.

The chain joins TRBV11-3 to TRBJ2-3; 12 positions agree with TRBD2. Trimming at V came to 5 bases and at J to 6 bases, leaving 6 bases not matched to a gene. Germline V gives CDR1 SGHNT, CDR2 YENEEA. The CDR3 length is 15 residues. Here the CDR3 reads CASSRGLAGTDTQYF. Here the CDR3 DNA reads TGTGCCAGCAGCCGAGGACTAGCGGGAACTGATACGCAGTATTTT.

As DNA, the CDR3 is TGTGCCAGTAGTACCTCACAGGGGCGCTCCTACGAGCAGTACTTC. Encoded protein: CASSTSQGRSYEQYF. This chain joins TRBV19 and TRBJ2-7, with 7 bases aligning to TRBD1. The CDR3 covers 15 residues. Per the germline V gene, CDR1 is LNHDA and CDR2 is SQIVND (reference sequence). Germline trimming cut 4 bases from V and 0 bases from J; bases unmatched to any gene: 6.

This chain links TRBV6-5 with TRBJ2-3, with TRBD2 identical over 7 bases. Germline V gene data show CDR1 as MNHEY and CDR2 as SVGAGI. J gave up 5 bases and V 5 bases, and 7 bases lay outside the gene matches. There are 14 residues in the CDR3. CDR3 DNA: TGTGCCAGCAGTCCACGAGGGAGGGGAGATACGCAGTATTTT. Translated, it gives CASSPRGRGDTQYF.

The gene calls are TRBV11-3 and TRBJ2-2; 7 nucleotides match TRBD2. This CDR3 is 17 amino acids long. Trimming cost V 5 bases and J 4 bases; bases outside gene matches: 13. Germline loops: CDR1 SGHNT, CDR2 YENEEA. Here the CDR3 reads CASSEGGGGGITGELFF. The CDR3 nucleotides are TGTGCCAGCAGCGAAGGAGGCGGGGGAGGGATCACCGGGGAGCTGTTTTTT.

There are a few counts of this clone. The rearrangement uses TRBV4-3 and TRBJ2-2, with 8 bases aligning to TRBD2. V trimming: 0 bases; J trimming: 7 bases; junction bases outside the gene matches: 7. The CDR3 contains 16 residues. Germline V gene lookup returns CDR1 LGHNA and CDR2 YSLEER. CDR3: CASSQDQAGEGGELFF. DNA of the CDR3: TGCGCCAGCAGCCAAGATCAAGCGGGAGAGGGCGGGGAGCTGTTTTTT.

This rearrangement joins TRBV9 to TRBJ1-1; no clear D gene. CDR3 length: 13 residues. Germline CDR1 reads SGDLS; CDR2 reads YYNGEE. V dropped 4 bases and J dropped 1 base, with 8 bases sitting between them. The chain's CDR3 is CASSPEPNTEAFF. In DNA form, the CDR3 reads TGTGCCAGCAGCCCGGAGCCGAACACTGAAGCTTTCTTT.

CDR3 sequence reads: CASSDPDRTNEKLFF. CDR3 DNA sequence: TGTGCCAGCAGTGACCCTGACAGGACTAATGAAAAACTGTTTTTT. The rearrangement uses TRBV2 and TRBJ1-4; possible D gene TRBD1, 6 bases. Germline values: CDR1 SNHLY, CDR2 FYNNEI. Trimming took off 3 bases at V and 2 bases at J, with 10 bases between the two ends. This CDR3 is built from 15 residues.

CDR3 nucleotide sequence: TGTGCCAGTAGTATAGAGGGACAGGGGTTCTACGAGCAGTACTTC. It encodes CASSIEGQGFYEQYF. The rearrangement joins TRBV19 to TRBJ2-7, with 10 nucleotides matching TRBD1. The length of the CDR3 is 15 residues. The V segment lost 0 bases and the J segment 3 bases; nucleotides outside the gene matches: 2. Germline CDR1 LNHDA, CDR2 SQIVND (reference sequence).

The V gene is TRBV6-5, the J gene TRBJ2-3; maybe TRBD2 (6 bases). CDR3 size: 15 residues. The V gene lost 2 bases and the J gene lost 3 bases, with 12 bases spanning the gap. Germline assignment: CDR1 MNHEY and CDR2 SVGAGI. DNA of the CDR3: TGTGCCAGCAGTTACGCGGCGGGGTCTACAGATACGCAGTATTTT. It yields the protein CASSYAAGSTDTQYF.

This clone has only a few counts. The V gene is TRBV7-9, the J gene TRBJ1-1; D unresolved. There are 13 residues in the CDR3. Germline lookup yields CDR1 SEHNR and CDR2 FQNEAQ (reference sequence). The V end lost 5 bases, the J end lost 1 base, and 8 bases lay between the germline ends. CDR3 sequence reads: CASSPTQNTEAFF. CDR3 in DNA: TGTGCCAGCAGCCCTACCCAGAACACTGAAGCTTTCTTT.

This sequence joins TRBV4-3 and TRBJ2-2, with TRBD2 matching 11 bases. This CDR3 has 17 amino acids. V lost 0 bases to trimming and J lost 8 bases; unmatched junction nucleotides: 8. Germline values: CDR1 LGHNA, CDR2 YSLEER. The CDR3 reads CASSQDLTSGAKGELFF. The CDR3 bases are TGCGCCAGCAGCCAAGATTTGACTAGCGGGGCAAAGGGGGAGCTGTTTTTT.

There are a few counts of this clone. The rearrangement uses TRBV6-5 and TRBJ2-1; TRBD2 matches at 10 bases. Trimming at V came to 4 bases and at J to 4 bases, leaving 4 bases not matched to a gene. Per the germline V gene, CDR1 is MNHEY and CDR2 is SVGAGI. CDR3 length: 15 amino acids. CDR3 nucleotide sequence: TGTGCCAGCAGTTCTTCTAGCGGGGGTTACAATGAGCAGTTCTTC. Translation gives CASSSSSGGYNEQFF.

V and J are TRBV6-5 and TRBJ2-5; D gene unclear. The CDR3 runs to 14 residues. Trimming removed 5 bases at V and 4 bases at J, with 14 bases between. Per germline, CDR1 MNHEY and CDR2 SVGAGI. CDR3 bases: TGTGCCAGCAGTCTGGGCCGGCCCCCAGAGACCCAGTACTTC. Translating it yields CASSLGRPPETQYF.

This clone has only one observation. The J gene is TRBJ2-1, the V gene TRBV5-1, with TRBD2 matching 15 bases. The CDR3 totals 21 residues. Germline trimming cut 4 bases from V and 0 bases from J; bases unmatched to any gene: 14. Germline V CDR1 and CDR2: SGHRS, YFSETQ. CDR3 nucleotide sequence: TGCGCCAGCAGCCGTCCCGGGACTAGCGGGGGGCCCCTTCGCTCCTACAATGAGCAGTTCTTC. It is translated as CASSRPGTSGGPLRSYNEQFF.

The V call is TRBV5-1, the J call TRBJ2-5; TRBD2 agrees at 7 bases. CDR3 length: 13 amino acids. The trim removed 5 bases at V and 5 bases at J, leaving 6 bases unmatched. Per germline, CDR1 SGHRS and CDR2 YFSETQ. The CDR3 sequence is CASRAGEQETQYF. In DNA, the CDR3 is TGCGCCAGCAGGGCGGGGGAGCAGGAGACCCAGTACTTC.

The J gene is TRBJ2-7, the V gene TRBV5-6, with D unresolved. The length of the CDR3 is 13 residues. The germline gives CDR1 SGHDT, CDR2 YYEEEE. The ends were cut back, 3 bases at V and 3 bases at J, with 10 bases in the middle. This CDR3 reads CASSYSTIYEQYF. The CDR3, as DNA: TGTGCCAGCAGCTATTCTACGATCTACGAGCAGTACTTC. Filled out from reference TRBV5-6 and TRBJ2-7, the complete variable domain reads DAGVTQSPTHLIKTRGQQVTLRCSPKSGHDTVSWYQQALGQGPQFIFQYYEEEERQRGNFPDRFSGHQFPNYSSELNVNALLLGDSALYLCASSYSTIYEQYFGPGTRLTVT.

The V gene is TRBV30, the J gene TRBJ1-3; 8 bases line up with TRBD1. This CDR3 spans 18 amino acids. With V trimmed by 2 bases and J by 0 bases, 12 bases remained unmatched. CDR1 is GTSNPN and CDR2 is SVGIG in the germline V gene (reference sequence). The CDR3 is CAWSTPRQGPFSGNTIYF. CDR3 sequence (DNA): TGTGCCTGGAGTACTCCCCGACAGGGGCCCTTCTCTGGAAACACCATATATTTT.

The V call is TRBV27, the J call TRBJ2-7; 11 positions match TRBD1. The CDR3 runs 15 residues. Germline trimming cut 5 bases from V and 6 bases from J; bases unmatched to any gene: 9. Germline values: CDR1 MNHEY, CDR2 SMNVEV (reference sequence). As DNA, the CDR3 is TGTGCCAGCAGTCCCGGGACAGGGGGACCCCCCGAGCAGTACTTC. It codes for CASSPGTGGPPEQYF.

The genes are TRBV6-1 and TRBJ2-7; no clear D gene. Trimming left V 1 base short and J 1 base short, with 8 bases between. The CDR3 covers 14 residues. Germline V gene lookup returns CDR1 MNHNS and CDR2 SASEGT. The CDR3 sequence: CASSEGGASYEQYF. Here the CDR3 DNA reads TGTGCCAGCAGTGAAGGAGGCGCGTCCTACGAGCAGTACTTC.

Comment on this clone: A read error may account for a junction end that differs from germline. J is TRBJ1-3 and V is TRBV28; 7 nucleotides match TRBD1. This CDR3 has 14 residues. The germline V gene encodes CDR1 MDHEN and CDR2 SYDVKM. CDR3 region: CASSWRGLGDTIYF. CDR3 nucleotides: TGTGCCAGCAGTTGGAGGGGGCTTGGAGACACCATATATTTT.

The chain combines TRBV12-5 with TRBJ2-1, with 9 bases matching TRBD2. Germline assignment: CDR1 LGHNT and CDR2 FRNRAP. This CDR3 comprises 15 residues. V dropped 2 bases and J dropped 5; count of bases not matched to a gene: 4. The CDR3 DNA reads TGTGCTAGTGGTTTGTGGGCGGGGGGGAACAATGAGCAGTTCTTC. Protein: CASGLWAGGNNEQFF.

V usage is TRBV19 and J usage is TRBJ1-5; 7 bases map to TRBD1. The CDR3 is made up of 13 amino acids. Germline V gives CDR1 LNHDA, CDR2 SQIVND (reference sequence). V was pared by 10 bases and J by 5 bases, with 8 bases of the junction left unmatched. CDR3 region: CATRGQWDQPQHF. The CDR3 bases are TGTGCCACCAGGGGACAGTGGGATCAGCCCCAGCATTTT.

Here the CDR3 reads CASSQSDRGDHEQYF. The CDR3 DNA is TGCGCCAGCAGTCAATCCGACCGGGGGGACCACGAGCAGTACTTC. The genes are TRBV23-1 and TRBJ2-7, with TRBD2 matching over 7 bases. TRBV23-1 counts as an open reading frame of uncertain function. The V gene end was trimmed by 0 bases and the J gene end by 5 bases; junction bases not matched to a gene: 7. CDR3 length: 15 residues.

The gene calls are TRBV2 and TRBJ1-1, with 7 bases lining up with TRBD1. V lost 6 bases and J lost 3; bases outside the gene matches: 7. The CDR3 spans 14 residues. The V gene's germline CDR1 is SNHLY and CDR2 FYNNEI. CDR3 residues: CASRTTGSDTEAFF. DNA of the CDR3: TGTGCCAGCAGGACGACAGGGAGCGACACTGAAGCTTTCTTT.

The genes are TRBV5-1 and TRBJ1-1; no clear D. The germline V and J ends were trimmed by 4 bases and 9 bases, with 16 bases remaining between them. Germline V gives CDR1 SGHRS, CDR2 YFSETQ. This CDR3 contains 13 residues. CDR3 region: CASSPGPGEQAFF. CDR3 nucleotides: TGCGCCAGCAGCCCTGGCCCGGGAGAACAAGCTTTCTTT.